Listed here are 25 T cell receptor beta chains from one sample, sequenced in a study of blood T cell repertoires in COVID-19. The data were produced by immunoSEQ multiplex PCR, yet TCRdb's version contains in-frame clones alone and is incomplete. The sample has about 270,000 clones, approximately 90% seen once. Material: PBMCs or T cells enriched from blood (not recorded which). Receptors were obtained from a woman aged 30 to 39 with acute COVID-19.

There are a few counts of this clone. The V and J genes are TRBV4-2 and TRBJ2-1; 8 nucleotides match TRBD2. Germline CDR1 LGHNA, CDR2 YNFKEQ. The CDR3 is 16 amino acids. Unmatched junction bases numbered 5, after V lost 0 bases and J lost 4 bases. CDR3 sequence: CASSQEFSGDYNEQFF. CDR3 DNA sequence: TGTGCCAGCAGCCAAGAGTTTAGCGGGGATTACAATGAGCAGTTCTTC.

Only a few counts were recorded for this clone. The CDR3 is CASSYRDTYEQYF. DNA of the CDR3: TGTGCCAGCAGTTACCGGGACACCTACGAGCAGTACTTC. The rearrangement uses TRBV6-6 and TRBJ2-7; possible D gene TRBD1, 6 bases. Germline CDR1 MNHNY, CDR2 SVGAGI (reference sequence). The CDR3 runs 13 residues. V was shortened by 2 bases and J by 2 bases, with 7 bases between the two germline ends.

This clone was counted a single time. The V gene is TRBV7-3, the J gene TRBJ2-1, with a tentative D call TRBD2 (6 bases). This CDR3 has 14 residues. The germline V gene has CDR1 SGHTA and CDR2 FQGTGA. The germline V and J ends were trimmed by 4 bases and 0 bases, with 7 bases remaining between them. The CDR3 DNA is TGTGCCAGCAGCTCGGGAGTCTCCTACAATGAGCAGTTCTTC. This codes for CASSSGVSYNEQFF.

This chain uses TRBV29-1 with TRBJ2-7; 7 bases are shared with TRBD1. J lost 3 bases, V lost 6 bases, and 14 bases had no gene match. This CDR3 has 15 residues. Germline V gene data show CDR1 as SQVTM and CDR2 as ANQGSEA. The CDR3 nucleotides read TGCAGCGTAAAATATGACAGGGCCCCTTACTACGAGCAGTACTTC. This encodes CSVKYDRAPYYEQYF.

V and J are TRBV18 and TRBJ2-1, with 11 bases identical to TRBD2. CDR3 size: 15 residues. V shed 6 bases and J 4 bases; nucleotides not matched to a gene: 5. From germline, CDR1 is KGHSH and CDR2 LQKENI. The chain's CDR3 is CASSPVAGGYNEQFF. In DNA, the CDR3 is TGTGCCAGCTCCCCTGTAGCGGGAGGGTACAATGAGCAGTTCTTC.

The genes are TRBV29-1 and TRBJ2-1; 8 bases agree with TRBD2. V was clipped by 6 bases and J by 8 bases; unmatched bases: 9. CDR1 is SQVTM and CDR2 is ANQGSEA in the germline V gene. This CDR3 is built from 13 residues. The CDR3 nucleotides read TGCAGCGTCCACATTGTGCGGGAGGATGAGCAGTTCTTC. It is translated as CSVHIVREDEQFF.

The chain combines TRBV14 with TRBJ2-1; D perhaps matches TRBD1 (6 bases). Germline CDR1 SGHDN, CDR2 FVKESK. There are 18 residues in the CDR3. With 2 bases removed from V and 3 bases from J, the gap between germline ends came to 20 bases. The CDR3 nucleotides read TGTGCCAGCAGCCAATCGCGACAACAGGGAAGGAGCTACAATGAGCAGTTCTTC. Encoded protein: CASSQSRQQGRSYNEQFF.

The J gene is TRBJ2-7, the V gene TRBV5-6, with 8 bases aligning to TRBD1. With V trimmed by 0 bases and J by 9 bases, 5 bases remained unmatched. CDR1 and CDR2 from the germline V gene are SGHDT and YYEEEE. The CDR3 loop spans 13 amino acids. This chain's CDR3 is CASSLALGTGQYF. In nucleotides, the CDR3 is TGTGCCAGCAGCTTGGCCCTTGGGACAGGGCAGTACTTC.

This chain's CDR3 is CASSPEGGAPNQPQHF. For the CDR3, the DNA is TGTGCCAGCAGTCCCGAAGGGGGGGCCCCTAATCAGCCCCAGCATTTT. This rearrangement joins TRBV6-2 or TRBV6-3 to TRBJ1-5; a weak D match, TRBD1 (6 bases). The germline gives CDR1 MNHEY, CDR2 SVGEGT. Trimming removed 5 bases at V and 4 bases at J, with 18 bases between. This CDR3 has 16 residues.

This clone appeared a single time. This rearrangement joins TRBV11-2 to TRBJ2-3; TRBD1 is a possible D gene (5 bases). CDR1 is SGHAT and CDR2 is FQNNGV in the germline V gene. CDR3 length: 15 amino acids. The ends were cut back, 5 bases at V and 2 bases at J, with 14 bases in the middle. The CDR3 spells CASSNRQTYTDTQYF. CDR3 DNA sequence: TGTGCCAGCAGCAACCGACAGACTTACACAGATACGCAGTATTTT.

The chain has TRBV5-4 and TRBJ2-2; TRBD2 matches at 7 bases. The germline V gene has CDR1 SGHNT and CDR2 YYREEE (reference sequence). The V segment lost 0 bases and the J segment 4 bases; nucleotides outside the gene matches: 3. The CDR3 is 15 amino acids. The CDR3: CASSLGLAGTGELFF. CDR3 bases: TGTGCCAGCAGCTTGGGATTAGCGGGCACCGGGGAGCTGTTTTTT.

J is TRBJ1-4 and V is TRBV6-1, with D perhaps matching TRBD1 (5 bases). Germline CDR1 is MNHNS and CDR2 is SASEGT. The CDR3 covers 14 residues. Trimming left V 0 bases short and J 8 bases short, with 10 bases between. CDR3 nucleotides: TGTGCCAGCAGTGAAGCGCTCGGGGGGGAAAAACTGTTTTTT. Translating it yields CASSEALGGEKLFF.

This sequence joins TRBV11-2 and TRBJ1-1, with TRBD1 identical over 7 bases. The CDR3 extends over 16 amino acids. Germline V gene data show CDR1 as SGHAT and CDR2 as FQNNGV. V lost 5 bases and J lost 4; bases outside the gene matches: 13. This CDR3 is CASSRFGGAGGTEAFF. DNA for the CDR3: TGTGCCAGCAGCCGTTTCGGGGGGGCAGGGGGCACTGAAGCTTTCTTT.

V and J are TRBV11-2 and TRBJ1-6; unclear D gene. V dropped 3 bases and J dropped 10 bases, with 7 bases sitting between them. The CDR3 extends over 12 amino acids. CDR1 and CDR2 from the germline V gene are SGHAT and FQNNGV. The CDR3 loop is CASSFYRSPLHF. The CDR3 coding sequence is TGTGCCAGCAGCTTTTATCGGTCACCCCTCCACTTT.

The chain joins TRBV19 to TRBJ1-1; D might be TRBD1 (5 bases). Germline V CDR1 and CDR2: LNHDA, SQIVND (reference sequence). The CDR3 sequence is 12 residues long. Trimming took 8 bases from V and 4 from J, leaving 11 bases between them. CDR3 in DNA: TGTGCCAGTGGGACTTCGGGCACTGAAGCTTTCTTT. Translating it yields CASGTSGTEAFF.

V gene TRBV6-2 or TRBV6-3 combines with J gene TRBJ2-3, with D maybe TRBD2 (5 bases). Trimming left V 0 bases short and J 0 bases short, with 19 bases between. CDR1 and CDR2 (germline): MNHEY, SVGEGT. The CDR3 length is 19 residues. CDR3 region: CASSYSSIGGWSSTDTQYF. Written as DNA, the CDR3 is TGTGCCAGCAGTTACTCGTCCATTGGCGGGTGGTCTAGCACAGATACGCAGTATTTT.

The chain is built from TRBV7-8 and TRBJ1-5; 8 bases are a match to TRBD1. The germline CDR1 and CDR2 sequences are SGHVS and FQNEAQ. With V trimmed by 5 bases and J by 0 bases, 3 bases remained unmatched. The CDR3 is 15 amino acids. The CDR3 sequence: CASSQGAYSNQPQHF. The DNA for the CDR3 is TGTGCCAGCAGCCAGGGGGCTTATAGCAATCAGCCCCAGCATTTT.

This chain connects TRBV5-6 to TRBJ2-1, with TRBD2 identical over 13 bases. Germline CDR1 SGHDT, CDR2 YYEEEE. The CDR3 runs 19 residues. V lost 3 bases to trimming and J lost 5 bases; unmatched junction nucleotides: 14. CDR3 sequence (DNA): TGTGCCAGCAGCTCATATCTACCAGGACTAGCGGGGGAAGACAATGAGCAGTTCTTC. Protein product: CASSSYLPGLAGEDNEQFF.

The chain recombines TRBV15 with TRBJ2-7; 11 bases match TRBD1. The CDR3 loop spans 17 amino acids. Germline-derived CDR1 and CDR2 are LNHNV and YYDKDF (reference sequence). The ends lost 2 bases at V and 5 bases at J; junction bases unmatched: 11. CDR3: CATSRPRWGQGEDEQYF. The CDR3 DNA reads TGTGCCACCAGCAGACCGAGGTGGGGACAGGGGGAGGACGAGCAGTACTTC.

The chain recombines TRBV27 with TRBJ2-1; D not resolved. Per the germline V gene, CDR1 is MNHEY and CDR2 is SMNVEV (reference sequence). The CDR3 has 11 residues. V was trimmed by 4 bases and J by 9 bases, leaving 7 bases between them. CDR3 in amino acids: CASSSNTEQFF. CDR3 in DNA: TGTGCCAGCAGTTCCAACACTGAGCAGTTCTTC.

The rearrangement joins TRBV7-2 to TRBJ2-7, with TRBD2 identical over 7 bases. This CDR3 has 15 amino acids. Per the germline V gene, CDR1 is SGHTA and CDR2 is FQGNSA. Unmatched junction bases numbered 3, after V lost 1 base and J lost 0 bases. CDR3 nucleotides: TGTGCCAGCAGCTTAGGTAGCGGGTCCTCCTACGAGCAGTACTTC. Translating gives CASSLGSGSSYEQYF.

In its sample, this clone was seen once. The rearrangement links TRBV25-1 to TRBJ2-7, with 14 positions matching TRBD2. The V and J ends lost 0 bases and 6 bases, in that order; junction bases with no gene match: 7. The germline V gene encodes CDR1 MGHDK and CDR2 SYGVNS. The CDR3 extends over 17 amino acids. The CDR3 protein is CASSEYAGTSGSGEQYF. DNA for the CDR3: TGTGCCAGCAGTGAATATGCCGGGACTAGCGGGAGTGGCGAGCAGTACTTC.

The rearrangement joins TRBV5-1 to TRBJ2-3; 12 bases map to TRBD2. The junction had 12 bases not matched to a gene; V was cut back by 2 bases and J by 5 bases. CDR3 length: 18 residues. In germline, CDR1 is SGHRS, CDR2 YFSETQ. CDR3 residues: CASSLDGFLAGGEDTQYF. The CDR3 DNA sequence: TGCGCCAGCAGCTTAGACGGATTTCTAGCGGGAGGGGAAGATACGCAGTATTTT.

This clone was observed a few times. The chain joins TRBV3-1 (or the pseudogene TRBV3-2) to TRBJ2-7, with 7 bases lining up with TRBD1. CDR3 size: 13 residues. Germline-derived CDR1 and CDR2 are LGHDT and YNNKEL (reference sequence). The junction had 5 bases not matched to a gene; V was cut back by 6 bases and J by 3 bases. The CDR3 nucleotides read TGTGCCAGCAGTTTGCAGGGGGTCTACGAGCAGTACTTC. Protein: CASSLQGVYEQYF.

This clone was seen a handful of times. This chain connects TRBV19 to TRBJ2-1, with 9 nucleotides matching TRBD1. The CDR3 is made up of 16 amino acids. Germline V gene data show CDR1 as LNHDA and CDR2 as SQIVND (reference sequence). V shed 5 bases and J 7 bases; nucleotides not matched to a gene: 12. The CDR3 nucleotides read TGTGCCAGTAGTTCACAGACAGGGGGAACCGGAAATGAGCAGTTCTTC. It translates to CASSSQTGGTGNEQFF.